This T cell receptor beta chain stems from a study of control samples from healthy donors and cancer patients. Produced via immunoSEQ multiplex PCR; TCRdb's table is partial and in-frame only. Counted here are some 150,000 clones, approximately 92% occurring once; the ten biggest clones make up over 3.5%. Germline V lookup: CDR1 LNHNV, CDR2 YYDKDF (reference sequence). This CDR3 has 14 residues. The V end lost 2 bases, the J end lost 7 bases, and 14 bases lay between the germline ends. The source of this sequence is a woman aged 60-75 years in good health. The V gene is TRBV15, the J gene TRBJ2-5; D unresolved. The sample consisted of blood. CDR3 DNA sequence: TGTGCCACCAGCAGACCGGACGGATCAGGGACCCAGTACTTC. As protein: CATSRPDGSGTQYF.